Shown below are 32 T cell receptor beta chains from a single sample sequenced in a study of Ad26.COV2.S vaccination and SARS-CoV-2 variants. As for treatment: 19 received Ad26.COV2.S at low or high dose, single or two shots; 5 received placebo; per-sample allocation not given. All samples were drawn on day 63, counting from the first vaccine or placebo injection. Libraries were prepared by immunoSEQ multiplex PCR; TCRdb keeps only in-frame clonotypes and omits some of them. Of about 280,000 clones listed, over 75% are singletons. The input for sequencing was peripheral blood, taken in a trial of Ad26.COV2.S vaccine versus placebo. Receptor source: a person between 18 and 65 years old who received the Ad26.COV2.S COVID-19 vaccine or a placebo.

This sequence joins TRBV6-4 and TRBJ1-2; possible D gene TRBD1, 6 bases. The CDR3 covers 14 residues. Germline V lookup: CDR1 MRHNA, CDR2 SNTAGT. V dropped 10 bases and J dropped 3 bases, with 18 bases sitting between them. DNA for the CDR3: TGTGCCACCAGAGAACAGGGCGGGCACTATGGCTACACCTTC. Its protein is CATREQGGHYGYTF.

The J gene is TRBJ1-2, the V gene TRBV4-3, with D unclear. This CDR3 is 13 amino acids long. V was cut by 1 base and J by 1 base, with 4 bases left in between. Looked up from germline, CDR1 is LGHNA and CDR2 is YSLEER. CDR3 region: CASSQGVNYGYTF. The CDR3 DNA reads TGCGCCAGCAGCCAAGGGGTTAACTATGGCTACACCTTC.

This rearrangement joins TRBV7-9 to TRBJ1-4; D call uncertain. Germline CDR1 reads SEHNR; CDR2 reads FQNEAQ (reference sequence). The CDR3 loop spans 15 amino acids. Trimming removed 4 bases from V and 0 bases from J, with 9 bases in between. The DNA for the CDR3 is TGTGCCAGCAGCTCCGACCCTGCAACTAATGAAAAACTGTTTTTT. This encodes CASSSDPATNEKLFF. Full variable domain (remainder filled in from reference TRBV7-9 and TRBJ1-4): DTGVSQNPRHKITKRGQNVTFRCDPISEHNRLYWYRQTLGQGPEFLTYFQNEAQLEKSRLLSDRFSAERPKGSFSTLEIQRTEQGDSAMYLCASSSDPATNEKLFFGSGTQLSVL.

V usage is TRBV7-2 and J usage is TRBJ2-3; D not resolved. V was shortened by 5 bases and J by 2 bases, with 14 bases between the two germline ends. The CDR3 covers 15 residues. In germline, CDR1 is SGHTA, CDR2 FQGNSA. In DNA, the CDR3 is TGTGCCAGCAGCGGCCGGGCCAAGCTCACAGATACGCAGTATTTT. It specifies CASSGRAKLTDTQYF.

The rearrangement uses TRBV11-1 and TRBJ2-1; the D gene could be TRBD1 or TRBD2 (5 bases each). This CDR3 contains 15 residues. Looked up from germline, CDR1 is SGHAT and CDR2 is FQDESV (reference sequence). The V end lost 4 bases, the J end lost 3 bases, and 13 bases lay between the germline ends. The CDR3 loop reads CASSSRGQRYNEQFF. The CDR3 nucleotides read TGTGCCAGCAGCTCGAGGGGCCAGCGCTACAATGAGCAGTTCTTC.

The chain links TRBV27 to TRBJ1-1; perhaps TRBD1 as D (6 bases). CDR1 is MNHEY and CDR2 is SMNVEV in the germline V gene (reference sequence). V lost 6 bases, J lost 0 bases, and 11 bases lay in between. The CDR3 spans 14 residues. CDR3 sequence: CASRDGTLNTEAFF. As DNA, the CDR3 is TGTGCCAGCAGGGACGGGACACTGAACACTGAAGCTTTCTTT.

The chain couples TRBV5-4 to TRBJ1-6; D is ambiguous. V was pared by 4 bases and J by 0 bases, with 14 bases between. The germline V gene encodes CDR1 SGHNT and CDR2 YYREEE (reference sequence). The CDR3 runs to 17 residues. The CDR3 nucleotides are TGTGCCAGCAGCACCGGGCCCCTGGTCTCCTATAATTCACCCCTCCACTTT. Protein: CASSTGPLVSYNSPLHF. The entire variable domain, with the rest obtained from reference TRBV5-4 and TRBJ1-6, is as follows: ETGVTQSPTHLIKTRGQQVTLRCSSQSGHNTVSWYQQALGQGPQFIFQYYREEENGRGNFPPRFSGLQFPNYSSELNVNALELDDSALYLCASSTGPLVSYNSPLHFGNGTRLTVT.

The V call is TRBV4-1, the J call TRBJ2-7; D is undetermined. Trimming left V 0 bases short and J 2 bases short, with 11 bases between. The germline V gene has CDR1 MGHRA and CDR2 YSYEKL. The CDR3 is made up of 15 amino acids. The CDR3 region is CASSQDHPGPYEQYF. The DNA of the CDR3 is TGCGCCAGCAGCCAAGATCACCCAGGCCCCTACGAGCAGTACTTC.

The chain combines TRBV9 with TRBJ2-5, with 14 positions matching TRBD2. V was clipped by 4 bases and J by 0 bases; unmatched bases: 8. The length of the CDR3 is 18 residues. Germline V CDR1 and CDR2: SGDLS, YYNGEE. The CDR3 here is CASSPGTSGSSYQETQYF. The DNA for the CDR3 is TGTGCCAGCAGCCCAGGGACTAGCGGGAGTAGCTACCAAGAGACCCAGTACTTC. Variable domain in full (rest from reference TRBV9 and TRBJ2-5): DSGVTQTPKHLITATGQRVTLRCSPRSGDLSVYWYQQSLDQGLQFLIQYYNGEERAKGNILERFSAQQFPDLHSELNLSSLELGDSALYFCASSPGTSGSSYQETQYFGPGTRLLVL.

This chain links TRBV30 with TRBJ2-3, with 9 bases lining up with TRBD1. The CDR3 consists of 17 residues. The germline V gene has CDR1 GTSNPN and CDR2 SVGIG (reference sequence). J was trimmed by 6 bases and V by 1 base; bases with no gene match: 14. The CDR3 reads CAWSEGLGQGYYDTQYF. CDR3 nucleotides: TGTGCCTGGAGTGAAGGTTTGGGACAGGGATATTACGATACGCAGTATTTT.

This chain connects TRBV18 to TRBJ2-6, with 7 bases aligning to TRBD1. Germline loops: CDR1 KGHSH, CDR2 LQKENI. This CDR3 is built from 20 residues. Trimming cost V 6 bases and J 0 bases; bases outside gene matches: 17. The chain's CDR3 is CASSPTGTKSPSSGANVLTF. For the CDR3, the DNA is TGTGCCAGCTCTCCGACAGGGACGAAAAGTCCTAGCTCTGGGGCCAACGTCCTGACTTTC.

This clone occurred once. The chain uses TRBV6-4 and TRBJ1-2, with TRBD1 matching over 11 bases. CDR1 is MRHNA, CDR2 SNTAGT, per germline. Trimming took 6 bases from V and 6 from J; bases not matched to a gene: 9. This CDR3 comprises 15 residues. The CDR3, as DNA: TGTGCCAGCAGAGAAATGGACAGGGGGCAGGATGGCTACACCTTC. It is translated as CASREMDRGQDGYTF.

The rearrangement uses TRBV5-1 and TRBJ1-4; TRBD1 is a possible D gene (6 bases). Trimming stripped 5 bases from V and 0 bases from J, with 11 bases between. Germline loops: CDR1 SGHRS, CDR2 YFSETQ. The CDR3 loop spans 15 amino acids. The CDR3 region is CASSEGGPTNEKLFF. As DNA, the CDR3 is TGCGCCAGCAGTGAGGGGGGCCCAACTAATGAAAAACTGTTTTTT.

V usage is TRBV30 and J usage is TRBJ1-2; D gene unclear. The CDR3 has 11 residues. CDR1 is GTSNPN, CDR2 SVGIG, per germline (reference sequence). Trimming left V 1 base short and J 7 bases short, with 7 bases between. The CDR3: CAWSDTRGYTF. The DNA for the CDR3 is TGTGCCTGGAGTGACACTCGTGGCTACACCTTC.

This clone came up once. The rearrangement links TRBV5-4 to TRBJ1-1, with unresolved D. Germline V gene data show CDR1 as SGHNT and CDR2 as YYREEE (reference sequence). With 1 base removed from V and 5 bases from J, the gap between germline ends came to 12 bases. CDR3 length: 14 residues. The DNA of the CDR3 is TGTGCCAGCAGCTTGAGGTCCCTGGGGACTGAAGCTTTCTTT. Translated, it gives CASSLRSLGTEAFF.

The V gene is TRBV14, the J gene TRBJ2-1; 7 nucleotides align to TRBD1. Per the germline V gene, CDR1 is SGHDN and CDR2 is FVKESK. The CDR3 sequence is 15 residues long. V was pared by 4 bases and J by 2 bases, with 5 bases of the junction left unmatched. The DNA for the CDR3 is TGTGCCAGCAGCCCCCTGGGGACAGCCTACAATGAGCAGTTCTTC. It specifies CASSPLGTAYNEQFF. The complete variable domain, with remaining parts taken from reference TRBV14 and TRBJ2-1, reads EAGVTQFPSHSVIEKGQTVTLRCDPISGHDNLYWYRRVMGKEIKFLLHFVKESKQDESGMPNNRFLAERTGGTYSTLKVQPAELEDSGVYFCASSPLGTAYNEQFFGPGTRLTVL.

J is TRBJ1-5 and V is TRBV11-2; D remains unclear. The CDR3 contains 16 residues. Germline lookup yields CDR1 SGHAT and CDR2 FQNNGV. V lost 3 bases to trimming and J lost 0 bases, with 12 bases between them. The CDR3 bases are TGTGCCAGCAGCTTCAGAGGCCCTCATAGCAATCAGCCCCAGCATTTT. It encodes CASSFRGPHSNQPQHF. The entire variable domain, with the rest obtained from reference TRBV11-2 and TRBJ1-5, is as follows: EAGVAQSPRYKIIEKRQSVAFWCNPISGHATLYWYQQILGQGPKLLIQFQNNGVVDDSQLPKDRFSAERLKGVDSTLKIQPAKLEDSAVYLCASSFRGPHSNQPQHFGDGTRLSIL.

CDR3 in DNA: TGTGCCAGCAGCTTCGGACAGGGCACAGATACGCAGTATTTT. Translating gives CASSFGQGTDTQYF. The rearrangement links TRBV5-4 to TRBJ2-3; 7 positions match TRBD1. This CDR3 has 14 residues. J lost 1 base, V lost 2 bases, and 1 base had no gene match. Per the germline V gene, CDR1 is SGHNT and CDR2 is YYREEE (reference sequence).

Turning to this clone: A single base separates this from a much larger clone, so it may be a read error. This rearrangement joins TRBV7-2 to TRBJ1-2; 8 bases align to TRBD1. The CDR3 has 13 residues. CDR1 is SGHTA, CDR2 FQGNSA, per germline. Trimming took 5 bases from V and 4 from J; bases not matched to a gene: 3. The CDR3 region is CASSKGQGYGYTF. The CDR3 DNA follows: TGTGCCAGCAGCAAAGGACAGGGCTATGGCTACACCTTC. The full variable domain, with the rest looked up from reference TRBV7-2 and TRBJ1-2, is GAGVSQSPSNKVTEKGKDVELRCDPISGHTALYWYRQSLGQGLEFLIYFQGNSAPDKSGLPSDRFSAERTGGSVSTLTIQRTQQEDSAVYLCASSKGQGYGYTFGSGTRLTVV.

The chain couples TRBV19 to TRBJ1-3; D is possibly TRBD1 (5 bases). The germline V gene encodes CDR1 LNHDA and CDR2 SQIVND (reference sequence). Trimming removed 2 bases from V and 0 bases from J, with 20 bases in between. This CDR3 has 19 amino acids. CDR3 nucleotide sequence: TGTGCCAGTAGTATATTGGGACTGGTCTCCTTAAGCTCTGGAAACACCATATATTTT. Translation: CASSILGLVSLSSGNTIYF. Together with reference TRBV19 and TRBJ1-3, the CDR3 gives the full variable domain: DGGITQSPKYLFRKEGQNVTLSCEQNLNHDAMYWYRQDPGQGLRLIYYSQIVNDFQKGDIAEGYSVSREKKESFPLTVTSAQKNPTAFYLCASSILGLVSLSSGNTIYFGEGSWLTVV.

V is TRBV19 and J is TRBJ2-1; D unclear. The germline V gene has CDR1 LNHDA and CDR2 SQIVND (reference sequence). Trimming took off 0 bases at V and 1 base at J, with 10 bases between the two ends. CDR3 length equals 16 residues. CDR3 in amino acids: CASSIDLVGSYNEQFF. The CDR3 DNA is TGTGCCAGTAGTATAGATTTGGTGGGATCCTACAATGAGCAGTTCTTC.

The genes are TRBV5-8 and TRBJ1-5; 7 bases agree with TRBD1. CDR1 is SGHTS and CDR2 is YDEGEE in the germline V gene. This CDR3 contains 15 residues. The V and J ends lost 3 bases and 7 bases, in that order; junction bases with no gene match: 10. The CDR3 bases are TGTGCCAGCAGCTCTGGGACAGACAGTAGGCAGCCCCAGCATTTT. This codes for CASSSGTDSRQPQHF.

The chain uses TRBV5-1 and TRBJ1-2; 8 bases fit TRBD1. Germline CDR1 and CDR2: SGHRS and YFSETQ. The CDR3 is made up of 14 amino acids. With V trimmed by 2 bases and J by 4 bases, 4 bases remained unmatched. The CDR3 sequence is CASSLQGDTYGYTF. The DNA for the CDR3 is TGCGCCAGCAGCTTACAGGGGGACACCTATGGCTACACCTTC.

The rearrangement joins TRBV5-1 to TRBJ2-1, with 9 bases lining up with TRBD2. The CDR3 runs 15 residues. Trimming at V came to 0 bases and at J to 9 bases, leaving 7 bases not matched to a gene. Germline V gene lookup returns CDR1 SGHRS and CDR2 YFSETQ. The CDR3 DNA reads TGCGCCAGCAGCTTGGTCCTAGCGGGGAACGTTGAGCAGTTCTTC. The encoded protein is CASSLVLAGNVEQFF.

In DNA form, the CDR3 reads TGCGCCAGCAGCCTGGGGACCTACACCGGGGAGCTGTTTTTT. Residues: CASSLGTYTGELFF. The V gene is TRBV5-1, the J gene TRBJ2-2; tentatively, D is TRBD1 or TRBD2 (5 bases each). The ends were cut back, 4 bases at V and 3 bases at J, with 10 bases in the middle. There are 14 residues in the CDR3. Germline V gene lookup returns CDR1 SGHRS and CDR2 YFSETQ. Full variable domain (missing parts from reference TRBV5-1 and TRBJ2-2): KAGVTQTPRYLIKTRGQQVTLSCSPISGHRSVSWYQQTPGQGLQFLFEYFSETQRNKGNFPGRFSGRQFSNSRSEMNVSTLELGDSALYLCASSLGTYTGELFFGEGSRLTVL.

The chain couples TRBV2 to TRBJ1-5; D uncertain. Germline V gene data show CDR1 as SNHLY and CDR2 as FYNNEI. V shed 0 bases and J shed 2 bases, with 8 bases lying between them. This CDR3 has 15 residues. CDR3 nucleotide sequence: TGTGCCAGCAGTGAAGCTGGGAGCGGCAATCAGCCCCAGCATTTT. It is translated as CASSEAGSGNQPQHF.

V and J are TRBV6-5 and TRBJ2-1; 8 bases are a match to TRBD2. CDR3 length: 15 residues. The germline CDR1 and CDR2 sequences are MNHEY and SVGAGI. J gave up 5 bases and V 5 bases, and 8 bases lay outside the gene matches. Here the CDR3 DNA reads TGTGCCAGCAGTCCCCCGCGGGGGGCGCACAATGAGCAGTTCTTC. It is translated as CASSPPRGAHNEQFF.

V is TRBV28 and J is TRBJ2-6; D is unclear. Trimming pared 7 bases from V and 2 bases from J, leaving 15 bases between. CDR1 MDHEN and CDR2 SYDVKM come from the germline V gene. This CDR3 has 16 residues. CDR3 nucleotides: TGTGCCAGCACCCTGGCGGCAGCCGCTGGGGCCAACGTCCTGACTTTC. The encoded protein is CASTLAAAAGANVLTF.

Turning to this clone: The sample holds other DNA sequences that translate to the same CDR3. The chain combines TRBV5-1 with TRBJ1-1, with D tentatively TRBD1 (5 bases). CDR1 is SGHRS and CDR2 is YFSETQ in the germline V gene. The CDR3 is 14 residues long. Trimming removed 4 bases from V and 2 bases from J, with 12 bases in between. Written as DNA, the CDR3 is TGCGCCAGCAGCCTCCTGACAGAAAACACTGAAGCTTTCTTT. Encoded protein: CASSLLTENTEAFF.

This chain joins TRBV7-6 and TRBJ1-1, with D tentatively TRBD1 (5 bases). This CDR3 comprises 14 residues. Per germline, CDR1 SGHVS and CDR2 FNYEAQ. V lost 1 base and J lost 2, with 8 bases in between. CDR3 in amino acids: CASSLVGGNTEAFF. DNA of the CDR3: TGTGCCAGCAGCTTAGTCGGGGGAAACACTGAAGCTTTCTTT.

The chain recombines TRBV18 with TRBJ1-1; the match to TRBD1 covers 7 bases. In germline, CDR1 is KGHSH, CDR2 LQKENI. The CDR3 consists of 12 residues. V was clipped by 5 bases and J by 5 bases; unmatched bases: 2. CDR3 DNA: TGTGCCAGCTCAACGGACAGGACTGAAGCTTTCTTT. It translates to CASSTDRTEAFF.

The gene calls are TRBV6-1 and TRBJ1-5; tentatively, D is TRBD1 (6 bases). CDR1 and CDR2 from the germline V gene are MNHNS and SASEGT. This CDR3 has 18 residues. V was cut by 3 bases and J by 0 bases, with 18 bases left in between. The CDR3: CASSEGSKGGYSNQPQHF. For the CDR3, the DNA is TGTGCCAGCAGTGAGGGGTCCAAAGGGGGGTATAGCAATCAGCCCCAGCATTTT.